This entry lists 18 T cell receptor beta chains sequenced from one sample in a study of T cell clonality in common variable immunodeficiency. Method: immunoSEQ multiplex PCR; TCRdb's copy keeps in-frame clones and lacks some. The sample has 57,000 or so clones, none seen only once. Sequencing input: peripheral blood mononuclear cells. Receptors originate from a person between 18 and 75 years old in good health.

This clone was observed many times. The sequence runs out 3 residues before the end of the CDR3; the remainder is reconstructed from the germline J gene. This chain connects TRBV13 to TRBJ2-7; 7 positions match TRBD1. V gave up 5 bases and J gave up 3 bases; unmatched junction bases: 4. The germline V gene encodes CDR1 PRHDT and CDR2 FYEKMQ (reference sequence). The length of the CDR3 is 13 residues. The CDR3 sequence: CASSRGQSYEQYF. CDR3 bases read: TGTGCCAGCAGCAGGGGACAGAGCTACGAG. Filled out from reference TRBV13 and TRBJ2-7, the complete variable domain reads AAGVIQSPRHLIKEKRETATLKCYPIPRHDTVYWYQQGPGQDPQFLISFYEKMQSDKGSIPDRFSAQQFSDYHSELNMSSLELGDSALYFCASSRGQSYEQYFGPGTRLTVT.

This clone has more than one count but fewer than ten. The sequenced fragment ends 3 residues before the CDR3 boundary, so the rest is inferred from the germline J gene. The chain has TRBV30 and TRBJ1-2; 9 nucleotides match TRBD1. This CDR3 is 16 amino acids long. CDR1 is GTSNPN, CDR2 SVGIG, per germline (reference sequence). CDR3 sequence reads: CAWKGQGIFRNYDYTF. Incomplete CDR3 DNA: TGTGCCTGGAAAGGACAGGGGATATTCCGGAACTACGAC.

At least ten counts were recorded for this clone. The DNA ends 3 residues before the CDR3 does, and the rest of the CDR3 is filled in from the germline J gene. This chain connects TRBV20-1 to TRBJ2-2; possibly TRBD1 for D (6 bases). The CDR3 runs 14 residues. Germline CDR1 reads DFQATT; CDR2 reads SNEGSKA (reference sequence). V lost 3 bases and J lost 2, with 10 bases in between. CDR3 sequence reads: CSASLDSNTGELFF. The part of the CDR3 DNA that was read is TGCAGTGCTAGTTTGGACAGCAACACCGGGGAG.

This clone was seen many times. The read stops 3 residues short of the end of the CDR3; the missing end is completed from the germline J gene. The V and J genes are TRBV5-1 and TRBJ2-7, with 10 bases that match TRBD1. The J segment lost 1 base and the V segment lost 4 bases, leaving 14 bases of the junction unmatched. There are 18 residues in the CDR3. Germline values: CDR1 SGHRS, CDR2 YFSETQ. The sequenced part of the CDR3 DNA is TGCGCCAGCAGCCGAAACCCCCTGGGGGACAGGGGATCCTACGAG. Translation: CASSRNPLGDRGSYE. The full CDR3 sequence reads CASSRNPLGDRGSYEQYF.

This clone was detected ten times or more. The read terminates 3 residues before the CDR3 end, so the remaining end is supplied by the germline J gene. The chain recombines TRBV7-8 with TRBJ2-2; D is uncertain. V shed 1 base and J shed 2 bases, with 14 bases lying between them. The germline V gene has CDR1 SGHVS and CDR2 FQNEAQ. There are 17 residues in the CDR3. CDR3: CASSLGRQALNTGELFF. The part of the CDR3 DNA that was read is TGTGCCAGCAGCTTAGGTCGGCAGGCGCTTAACACCGGGGAG.

This clone has a count of ten or more. CDR3 DNA, as far as it was read: TGTGCCAGCAGCCACAGGGATAACGGCGGGGAG. Translating gives CASSHRDNGGE. The whole CDR3 sequence reads CASSHRDNGGELFF. The chain carries TRBV7-9 and TRBJ2-2; maybe TRBD1 (6 bases). The sequenced fragment ends 3 residues before the CDR3 boundary, so the rest is inferred from the germline J gene. The CDR3 has 14 amino acids. Germline lookup yields CDR1 SEHNR and CDR2 FQNEAQ (reference sequence). Trimming shortened V by 5 bases and J by 7 bases, and 14 bases separated the two germline ends.

This clone was counted many times. Read coverage stops 3 residues before the CDR3 terminus; the germline J gene supplies the remainder. The chain joins TRBV29-1 to TRBJ2-7; possibly TRBD1 for D (6 bases). V was trimmed by 3 bases and J by 2 bases, leaving 11 bases between them. The V gene's germline CDR1 is SQVTM and CDR2 ANQGSEA. This CDR3 contains 13 residues. CDR3 in amino acids: CSVDGGDAYEQYF. The sequenced part of the CDR3 DNA is TGCAGCGTTGATGGGGGCGACGCCTACGAG.

At least ten counts were recorded for this clone. The CDR3 end is not reached by the read, which stops 3 residues before it; the germline J gene fills it in. The J gene is TRBJ1-2, the V gene TRBV10-3, with TRBD1 matching 10 bases. The CDR3 contains 16 residues. V gave up 0 bases and J gave up 2 bases; unmatched junction bases: 3. Germline-derived CDR1 and CDR2 are ENHRY and SYGVKD. CDR3 DNA (partial): TGTGCCATCAGTGAGTCGAAGGGACAGGGGAACTATGGC. Protein product: CAISESKGQGNYG. The whole CDR3 region reads CAISESKGQGNYGYTF.

This clone was detected ten times or more. From the germline J gene comes the end of the CDR3, since the read stops 3 residues before it. Other DNA sequences within the sample encode an identical CDR3. V and J are TRBV2 and TRBJ1-1; TRBD1 matches 8 bases. CDR3 length: 16 amino acids. Looked up from germline, CDR1 is SNHLY and CDR2 is FYNNEI. Losses at the gene ends were 1 base for V and 1 base for J; bases not matched to a gene: 5. CDR3 bases read: TGTGCCAGCAGTGAAGGGCAGGGGGCTGGGAACACTGAA. Translated: CASSEGQGAGNTE. The whole CDR3 region reads CASSEGQGAGNTEAFF.

In this sample, this clone turned up many times. The CDR3 end falls 3 residues outside the read, so it is completed with the germline J gene. This chain joins TRBV19 and TRBJ2-7; possible D gene TRBD2, 5 bases. Per germline, CDR1 LNHDA and CDR2 SQIVND (reference sequence). The CDR3 spans 14 residues. V was cut by 1 base and J by 5 bases, with 12 bases left in between. CDR3 DNA (partial): TGTGCCAGTAGTATAGGTGCTCTCGGGGACGAG. It yields the protein CASSIGALGDE. The entire CDR3 reads CASSIGALGDEQYF.

At least ten counts were recorded for this clone. CDR3: CASSMDLTDTQYF. The part of the CDR3 DNA that was read is TGTGCCAGCAGCATGGACTTGACAGATACG. This chain connects TRBV11-2 to TRBJ2-3; TRBD2 is a possible D gene (5 bases). Sequencing ends 3 residues short of the CDR3 end; the germline J gene provides the rest. Germline lookup yields CDR1 SGHAT and CDR2 FQNNGV. The V end was cut by 5 bases, the J end by 3 bases, with 9 bases between. CDR3 length: 13 residues.

This clone was observed at least ten times. The CDR3 end is not reached by the read, which stops 3 residues before it; the germline J gene fills it in. The chain couples TRBV28 to TRBJ2-1, with TRBD2 matching over 7 bases. J was trimmed by 2 bases and V by 7 bases; bases with no gene match: 8. Germline V gene lookup returns CDR1 MDHEN and CDR2 SYDVKM. The CDR3 contains 15 residues. CDR3 in amino acids: CASTGLAGPYNEQFF. CDR3 bases read: TGTGCCAGCACCGGTTTAGCGGGCCCCTACAATGAG.

This clone showed up many times. The observed sequence ends 3 residues before the CDR3 terminus, with the missing tail filled in from the germline J gene. The chain employs TRBV20-1 and TRBJ1-4; TRBD1 is a possible D gene (5 bases). The CDR3 runs 13 residues. Germline values: CDR1 DFQATT, CDR2 SNEGSKA (reference sequence). V lost 1 base to trimming and J lost 8 bases, with 11 bases between them. CDR3 sequence reads: CSARAGTGEKLFF. Incomplete CDR3 DNA: TGCAGTGCTAGAGCTGGGACTGGGGAAAAA.

This clone was recorded at least ten times. The read halts 3 residues ahead of the CDR3 end, with the missing end drawn from the germline J gene. The chain carries TRBV27 and TRBJ2-3; TRBD2 is a possible D gene (6 bases). Trimming took 0 bases from V and 0 from J, leaving 7 bases between them. This CDR3 contains 15 residues. Per the germline V gene, CDR1 is MNHEY and CDR2 is SMNVEV (reference sequence). Here the CDR3 reads CASSLSGTSTDTQYF. The sequenced CDR3 bases are TGTGCCAGCAGTTTATCAGGGACTAGCACAGATACG.

Many counts were recorded for this clone. The read halts 3 residues ahead of the CDR3 end, with the missing end drawn from the germline J gene. The chain joins TRBV4-1 to TRBJ2-5; no reliable D call. Looked up from germline, CDR1 is MGHRA and CDR2 is YSYEKL. Trimming shortened V by 0 bases and J by 5 bases, and 10 bases separated the two germline ends. This CDR3 is built from 14 residues. This CDR3 reads CASSQEGPWETQYF. CDR3 DNA, as far as it was read: TGCGCCAGCAGCCAAGAAGGTCCGTGGGAGACC.

In its sample, this clone was seen many times. The CDR3 end falls 3 residues outside the read, so it is completed with the germline J gene. This chain links TRBV5-6 with TRBJ2-7; TRBD2 matches at 10 bases. Losses at the gene ends were 5 bases for V and 2 bases for J; bases not matched to a gene: 7. Germline V gene data show CDR1 as SGHDT and CDR2 as YYEEEE. The CDR3 is 15 amino acids. The CDR3 sequence: CASSSGLAVTYEQYF. The sequenced CDR3 bases are TGTGCCAGCAGTTCAGGACTAGCGGTGACCTACGAG. Based on the CDR3 plus reference TRBV5-6 and TRBJ2-7, the full variable domain is DAGVTQSPTHLIKTRGQQVTLRCSPKSGHDTVSWYQQALGQGPQFIFQYYEEEERQRGNFPDRFSGHQFPNYSSELNVNALLLGDSALYLCASSSGLAVTYEQYFGPGTRLTVT.

As concerns this clone: The read is 3 residues too short to cover the CDR3 end, so that end is filled in from the germline J gene. The gene calls are TRBV18 and TRBJ2-3; 8 bases align to TRBD2. The germline CDR1 and CDR2 sequences are KGHSH and LQKENI. The CDR3 is 15 amino acids. V was clipped by 1 base and J by 0 bases; unmatched bases: 0. The CDR3 protein is CASSPLAGSTDTQYF. The CDR3 DNA, read in part, is TGTGCCAGCTCACCACTAGCGGGGAGCACAGATACG.

In its sample, this clone was seen many times. This chain's CDR3 is CSAPPRAGGTDTQYF. CDR3 DNA, as far as it was read: TGCAGTGCCCCCCCCCGGGCGGGAGGCACAGATACG. The chain is built from TRBV20-1 and TRBJ2-3; the match to TRBD2 covers 7 bases. The CDR3 is cut off 3 residues early in the read; its end comes from the germline J gene. V was clipped by 6 bases and J by 1 base; unmatched bases: 10. CDR1 is DFQATT and CDR2 is SNEGSKA in the germline V gene (reference sequence). This CDR3 is 15 amino acids long.